The next 22 T cell receptor beta chains were all read from a single sample in a study of cytomegalovirus exposure and HLA in healthy donors. The PCR had 60 Vbeta and 13 Jbeta primers. The protocol was immunoSEQ multiplex PCR, while the TCRdb copy is restricted to in-frame clones and leaves out a portion. The repertoire holds more than 200,000 clones, 75% to 80% seen once, with 1.8% in the top ten. Sequencing was carried out using PBMCs. The receptors stem from a male donor in good health and CMV-seronegative.

This clone was observed a few times. V usage is TRBV4-3 and J usage is TRBJ2-7; TRBD2 might be the D (5 bases). The V end lost 4 bases, the J end lost 1 base, and 8 bases lay between the germline ends. This CDR3 spans 13 amino acids. CDR1 and CDR2 from the germline V gene are LGHNA and YSLEER. The CDR3 DNA sequence: TGCGCCAGCAGCCCTGAGGGTTCCTACGAGCAGTACTTC. Its protein is CASSPEGSYEQYF.

This chain links TRBV4-3 with TRBJ1-4; TRBD1 is a possible D gene (5 bases). The length of the CDR3 is 14 residues. Between the trimmed V and J ends, which lost 1 base and 8 bases, there was a span of 11 bases. CDR1 and CDR2 (germline): LGHNA, YSLEER. The CDR3 sequence is CASSQVQGREKLFF. The CDR3 region has the DNA TGCGCCAGCAGCCAAGTCCAGGGTCGCGAAAAACTGTTTTTT.

This chain connects TRBV19 to TRBJ1-4; D is unclear. The CDR3 loop spans 19 amino acids. Per germline, CDR1 LNHDA and CDR2 SQIVND (reference sequence). The V end lost 4 bases, the J end lost 0 bases, and 21 bases lay between the germline ends. CDR3 sequence: CASSSGGRTSYATNEKLFF. The CDR3 DNA sequence: TGTGCCAGTAGTAGCGGAGGCAGGACCTCCTATGCAACTAATGAAAAACTGTTTTTT.

The rearrangement links TRBV6-6 to TRBJ2-7; D possibly corresponds to TRBD1 (5 bases). CDR3 length equals 14 residues. V was trimmed by 4 bases and J by 0 bases, leaving 10 bases between them. The germline V gene encodes CDR1 MNHNY and CDR2 SVGAGI (reference sequence). In DNA, the CDR3 is TGTGCCAGCAGTTTGCCCAGGGACTCCTACGAGCAGTACTTC. The encoded protein is CASSLPRDSYEQYF.

The chain has TRBV28 and TRBJ1-6; 10 positions agree with TRBD1. The J segment lost 6 bases and the V segment lost 5 bases, leaving 10 bases of the junction unmatched. This CDR3 has 17 residues. Germline CDR1 is MDHEN and CDR2 is SYDVKM. For the CDR3, the DNA is TGTGCCAGCAGTCCGCCCCGGGACAGGGGACGTAATTCACCCCTCCACTTT. Its translation: CASSPPRDRGRNSPLHF. The full variable domain, in which reference TRBV28 and TRBJ1-6 provide the parts outside the CDR3, is DVKVTQSSRYLVKRTGEKVFLECVQDMDHENMFWYRQDPGLGLRLIYFSYDVKMKEKGDIPEGYSVSREKKERFSLILESASTNQTSMYLCASSPPRDRGRNSPLHFGNGTRLTVT.

This clone has only one observation. This chain connects TRBV28 to TRBJ2-5; D remains unclear. Trimming removed 6 bases at V and 0 bases at J, with 8 bases between. CDR1 MDHEN and CDR2 SYDVKM come from the germline V gene. CDR3 length equals 13 residues. The CDR3 nucleotides are TGTGCCAGCAGAGCAGGATACCAAGAGACCCAGTACTTC. Its translation: CASRAGYQETQYF.

The chain couples TRBV7-6 to TRBJ2-1, with 9 bases lining up with TRBD2. Germline assignment: CDR1 SGHVS and CDR2 FNYEAQ. V dropped 1 base and J dropped 5; count of bases not matched to a gene: 9. The CDR3 runs to 17 residues. In DNA form, the CDR3 reads TGTGCCAGCAGCTTAGGGTCGGTGGCTAGCGGGAACAATGAGCAGTTCTTC. It yields the protein CASSLGSVASGNNEQFF.

V gene TRBV7-9 combines with J gene TRBJ1-1, with D possibly TRBD1 on 6 matching bases. The CDR3 is 13 amino acids. From germline, CDR1 is SEHNR and CDR2 FQNEAQ (reference sequence). Trimming removed 1 base at V and 11 bases at J, with 14 bases between. CDR3 nucleotides: TGTGCCAGCAGCTTAGGGGAACAGGGAGAGGCTTTCTTT. Protein sequence: CASSLGEQGEAFF.

The chain combines TRBV4-1 with TRBJ2-1; D possibly corresponds to TRBD2 (6 bases). V dropped 3 bases and J dropped 3 bases, with 6 bases sitting between them. Per germline, CDR1 MGHRA and CDR2 YSYEKL. The CDR3 contains 13 residues. CDR3 protein: CASSQDYYNEQFF. The CDR3 DNA reads as TGCGCCAGCAGCCAGGACTACTACAATGAGCAGTTCTTC.

This clone turned up a few times. This sequence joins TRBV6-5 and TRBJ1-4; the match to TRBD1 covers 7 bases. This CDR3 is 12 amino acids long. After removal of 5 bases from V and 13 bases from J, the junction contained 7 bases not matched to a gene. Looked up from germline, CDR1 is MNHEY and CDR2 is SVGAGI. CDR3 region: CASSLTGERLFF. In nucleotides, the CDR3 is TGTGCCAGCAGTCTTACAGGGGAGCGACTGTTTTTT.

This clone has just a few counts. The rearrangement joins TRBV10-3 to TRBJ1-1; tentative D call: TRBD1 (5 bases). Between the trimmed V and J ends, which lost 8 bases and 1 base, there was a span of 11 bases. The CDR3 extends over 13 amino acids. Germline V gene sequence: CDR1 ENHRY, CDR2 SYGVKD. The CDR3 DNA follows: TGTGCCATCGGGGCAGGGCCGAACACTGAAGCTTTCTTT. Translated, it gives CAIGAGPNTEAFF.

The gene calls are TRBV4-2 and TRBJ2-7; 9 bases align to TRBD2. There are 18 residues in the CDR3. CDR1 LGHNA and CDR2 YNFKEQ come from the germline V gene. J lost 0 bases, V lost 1 base, and 10 bases had no gene match. The CDR3 nucleotides are TGTGCCAGCAGCCAAGTCGGGCTGAGCGGGAGGACCTCCTACGAGCAGTACTTC. This sequence encodes CASSQVGLSGRTSYEQYF.

V gene TRBV5-1 combines with J gene TRBJ2-7; a weak D match, TRBD1 (6 bases). Germline CDR1 is SGHRS and CDR2 is YFSETQ. With 4 bases removed from V and 4 bases from J, the gap between germline ends came to 21 bases. CDR3 length: 16 amino acids. For the CDR3, the DNA is TGCGCCAGCAGCCCCCGCCGGGACATTGGTGTATACGAGCAGTACTTC. Its translation: CASSPRRDIGVYEQYF. The full variable domain, with the rest looked up from reference TRBV5-1 and TRBJ2-7, is KAGVTQTPRYLIKTRGQQVTLSCSPISGHRSVSWYQQTPGQGLQFLFEYFSETQRNKGNFPGRFSGRQFSNSRSEMNVSTLELGDSALYLCASSPRRDIGVYEQYFGPGTRLTVT.

The chain links TRBV7-9 to TRBJ1-1; D remains unclear. There are 15 residues in the CDR3. The V gene lost 5 bases and the J gene lost 0 bases, with 13 bases spanning the gap. CDR1 SEHNR and CDR2 FQNEAQ come from the germline V gene (reference sequence). As DNA, the CDR3 is TGTGCCAGCAGCGCGGCGGGTCAGCTGAACACTGAAGCTTTCTTT. This codes for CASSAAGQLNTEAFF.

The DNA for the CDR3 is TGCGCCAGCAGCTTGGTGAGCACCGGGGAGCTGTTTTTT. Translated, it gives CASSLVSTGELFF. This sequence joins TRBV5-1 and TRBJ2-2; no definite D call. V lost 0 bases to trimming and J lost 4 bases, with 4 bases between them. Germline V gene data show CDR1 as SGHRS and CDR2 as YFSETQ. CDR3 length: 13 amino acids.

V is TRBV5-6 and J is TRBJ2-1; tentatively, D is TRBD1 (5 bases). The CDR3 sequence is 14 residues long. CDR1 and CDR2 (germline): SGHDT, YYEEEE. V was clipped by 0 bases and J by 8 bases, with 12 bases between them. CDR3 residues: CASSLVRVLDEQFF. CDR3 sequence (DNA): TGTGCCAGCAGCTTGGTCAGGGTTTTGGATGAGCAGTTCTTC.

V and J are TRBV11-2 and TRBJ2-7; D not resolved. CDR1 and CDR2 (germline): SGHAT, FQNNGV. This CDR3 has 13 residues. The V and J ends lost 1 base and 4 bases respectively, with 8 bases between them. CDR3 bases: TGTGCCAGCAGCTTAGCCCCCGTATACGAGCAGTACTTC. Its translation: CASSLAPVYEQYF.

This chain links TRBV18 with TRBJ2-1, with TRBD1 as a possible D gene (5 bases). The V gene's germline CDR1 is KGHSH and CDR2 LQKENI. The CDR3 sequence is 15 residues long. V was clipped by 2 bases and J by 4 bases, with 12 bases between them. CDR3 residues: CASSPLEGAYNEQFF. The CDR3 nucleotides are TGTGCCAGCTCACCATTGGAAGGGGCTTACAATGAGCAGTTCTTC.

The gene calls are TRBV7-9 and TRBJ1-4, with 12 bases aligning to TRBD1. This CDR3 contains 16 residues. CDR1 is SEHNR, CDR2 FQNEAQ, per germline (reference sequence). Trimming at V came to 5 bases and at J to 6 bases, leaving 7 bases not matched to a gene. CDR3 bases: TGTGCCAGCAGCACGGGGACAGGGGGCGCGTATGAAAAACTGTTTTTT. It yields the protein CASSTGTGGAYEKLFF. The full variable domain, its missing parts supplied by reference TRBV7-9 and TRBJ1-4, is DTGVSQNPRHKITKRGQNVTFRCDPISEHNRLYWYRQTLGQGPEFLTYFQNEAQLEKSRLLSDRFSAERPKGSFSTLEIQRTEQGDSAMYLCASSTGTGGAYEKLFFGSGTQLSVL.

The chain links TRBV27 to TRBJ1-2; 7 nucleotides line up with TRBD1. The CDR3 sequence is 14 residues long. Losses at the gene ends were 3 bases for V and 6 bases for J; bases not matched to a gene: 7. Germline CDR1 is MNHEY and CDR2 is SMNVEV (reference sequence). The CDR3 DNA reads as TGTGCCAGCAGTTTTACAGGGGCTGCGGATGGCTACACCTTC. Amino acid sequence: CASSFTGAADGYTF.

CDR3 loop: CASSFRETSYGYTF. Here the CDR3 DNA reads TGTGCCAGCAGTTTCCGGGAGACCAGCTATGGCTACACCTTC. The V gene is TRBV28, the J gene TRBJ1-2; D gene ambiguous. V lost 3 bases and J lost 4, with 12 bases in between. The CDR3 is 14 amino acids. Germline CDR1 is MDHEN and CDR2 is SYDVKM.

The gene calls are TRBV2 and TRBJ1-2, with a tentative D call TRBD1 (5 bases). The CDR3 is 13 amino acids. Looked up from germline, CDR1 is SNHLY and CDR2 is FYNNEI. Trimming removed 3 bases from V and 4 bases from J, with 9 bases in between. Here the CDR3 reads CASSDAGLYGYTF. The DNA of the CDR3 is TGTGCCAGCAGTGACGCGGGACTCTATGGCTACACCTTC.